This T cell receptor beta chain was sequenced during a study of T-cell memory formation after mild COVID-19. General study findings and limits: Researchers report contracting CD4+ clones mostly in CM and EM, with CD8+ clones in EMRA.

The CDR3 sequence is 15 residues long. TCRdb reprocessed the 5' RACE reads via MiXCR and lists one record per CDR3 protein. The table shows around 130,000 distinct CDR3 sequences, with 13% to 15% occurring only once. This clonotype was observed a few times. Its antigen remains unidentified. The sequencing input was PBMCs or a T cell subset sorted from them (not recorded which). The chain couples TRBV21-1 to TRBJ1-1. TRBV21-1 is a recognized pseudogene. The receptor comes from an adult woman who had mild COVID-19 (a few samples of this study predate the infection). Cell type and time point are not known. In DNA, the CDR3 is TGTGCCAGCAGCAAAGGAGAGAGTATAAACACTGAAGCTTTCTTT. This translates into CASSKGESINTEAFF.